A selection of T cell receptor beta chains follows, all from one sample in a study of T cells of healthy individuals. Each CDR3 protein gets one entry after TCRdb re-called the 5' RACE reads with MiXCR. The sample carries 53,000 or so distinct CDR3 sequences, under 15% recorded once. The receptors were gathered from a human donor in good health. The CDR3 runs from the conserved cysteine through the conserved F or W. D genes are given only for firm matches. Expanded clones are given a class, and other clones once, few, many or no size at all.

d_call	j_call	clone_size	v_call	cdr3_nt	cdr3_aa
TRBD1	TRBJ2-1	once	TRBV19	TGTGCCAGTAGTATAGATCGGGACAGCCGAGGGTACAATGAGCAGTTCTTC	CASSIDRDSRGYNEQFF
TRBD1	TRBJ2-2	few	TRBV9	TGTGCCAGCAGCGACTCTAGAGACAGGGTTGATGGCACCGGGGAGCTGTTTTTT	CASSDSRDRVDGTGELFF
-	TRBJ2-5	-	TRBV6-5	TGTGCCAGCAGTTATTATGAGACCAAAGAGACCCAGTACTTC	CASSYYETKETQYF
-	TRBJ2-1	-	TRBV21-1	TGTGCCAGCAGCCGACGGTGTGGTGAGCAGTTCTTC	CASSRRCGEQFF
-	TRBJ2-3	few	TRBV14	TGTGCCAGCAGCGCTGCGTCCCCCAGCACAGATACGCAGTATTTT	CASSAASPSTDTQYF
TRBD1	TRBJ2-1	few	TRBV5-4	TGTGCCAGCAGCACGGGACAGGGGCTAAACAATGAGCAGTTCTTC	CASSTGQGLNNEQFF
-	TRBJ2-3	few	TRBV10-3	TGTGCCATCAGTGTGACAGGGAGGGGAGATACGCAGTATTTT	CAISVTGRGDTQYF
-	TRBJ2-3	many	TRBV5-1	TGCGCCAGCAGCTTCGGGGGTTACACAGATACGCAGTATTTT	CASSFGGYTDTQYF
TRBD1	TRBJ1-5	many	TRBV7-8	TGTGCCAGCAGCCCAGCCGGGCAGGGGGGAGGTCAGCCCCAGCATTTT	CASSPAGQGGGQPQHF
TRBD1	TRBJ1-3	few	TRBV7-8	TGTGCCAGCAGCCGGACAGGCCCTGGAAACACCATATATTTT	CASSRTGPGNTIYF
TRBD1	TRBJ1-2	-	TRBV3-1	TGTGCCAGCAGCCAAGAAGGCCCGGACAGGGGTCTCCTCTATGGCTACACCTTC	CASSQEGPDRGLLYGYTF
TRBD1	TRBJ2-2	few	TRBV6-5	TGTGCCAGCAGTTCACACAGGGGGCGCGGCACCGGGGAGCTGTTTTTT	CASSSHRGRGTGELFF
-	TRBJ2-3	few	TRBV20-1	TGCAGTGCTAGTGCCCGGGGAGGCACAGATACGCAGTATTTT	CSASARGGTDTQYF
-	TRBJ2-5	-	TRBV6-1	TGTGCCAGCAGTGAGGGCAGAGAGACCCAGTACTTC	CASSEGRETQYF
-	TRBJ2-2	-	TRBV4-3	TGCGCCAGCAGCCAAGATTTCGGTGGGAACACCGGGGAGCTGTTTTTT	CASSQDFGGNTGELFF
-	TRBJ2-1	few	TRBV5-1	TGCGCCAGCGGTCGGGGGGCCGAGGGGAATGAGCAGTTCTTC	CASGRGAEGNEQFF
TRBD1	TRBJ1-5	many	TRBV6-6	TGTGCCAGCAGTCGTACCGGGACAGGGAGTCAGCCCCAGCATTTT	CASSRTGTGSQPQHF
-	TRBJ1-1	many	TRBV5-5	TGTGCCAGCAGCCATGAGAAGGGACCTAGGATGAACACTGAAGCTTTCTTT	CASSHEKGPRMNTEAFF
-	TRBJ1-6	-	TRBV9	TGTGCCAGCAGCGTAGATTGGGATAATAATTCACCCCTCCACTTT	CASSVDWDNNSPLHF
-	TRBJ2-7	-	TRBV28	TGTGCCAGCAGGGGCGGTGAAGGATACGAGCAGTACTTC	CASRGGEGYEQYF
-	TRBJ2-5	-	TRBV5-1	TGCGCCAGCAGCTCCACCGGCGGGGCCCTCCAAGAGACCCAGTACTTC	CASSSTGGALQETQYF
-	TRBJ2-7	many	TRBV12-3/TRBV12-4	TGTGCCAGCTCCTATTTCGCGGGGCATGGGGGCGAGCAGTACTTC	CASSYFAGHGGEQYF
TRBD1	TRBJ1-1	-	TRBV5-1	TGCGCCAGCAGCTTGGATGGGGTAGGCAGGGGGCTCACTGAAGCTTTCTTT	CASSLDGVGRGLTEAFF
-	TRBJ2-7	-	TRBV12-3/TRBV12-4	TGTGCCAGCAGTTTCGGGCCAGCTAGCTCCTACGAGCAGTACTTC	CASSFGPASSYEQYF
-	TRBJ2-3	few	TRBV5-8	TGTGCCAGCAGCTGGTCTCGAGATACGCAGTATTTT	CASSWSRDTQYF
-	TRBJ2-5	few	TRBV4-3	TGCGCCAGCAGCCAAGATGGCGGCCCACGGGGGGAGACCCAGTACTTC	CASSQDGGPRGETQYF
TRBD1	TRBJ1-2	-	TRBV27	TGTGCCAGCAGTTTCGGGACAGGGGGCTATGGCTACACCTTC	CASSFGTGGYGYTF
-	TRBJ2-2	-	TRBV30	TGTGCCTGGAGTGCCGGGAGAGGCGACACCGGGGAGCTGTTTTTT	CAWSAGRGDTGELFF
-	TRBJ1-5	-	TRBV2	TGTGCCAGCAGTGAATCGGGGTTAGGCAATCAGCCCCAGCATTTT	CASSESGLGNQPQHF